These T cell receptor beta chains were read from a single sample in a study of shared T cell receptors in the human thymus. Produced via immunoSEQ multiplex PCR; TCRdb's table is partial and in-frame only. Among about 400,000 clones, 85% to 95% were seen once, and the ten largest hold approximately 0.02%. Sample: thymocytes. The source is a human donor. The CDR3 runs from the conserved cysteine through the conserved F or W.

v_call	j_call	cdr3_aa
TRBV11-3	TRBJ2-5	CASSQRSPETQYF
TRBV14	TRBJ1-1	CASSLGGGVEMNTEAFF
TRBV28	TRBJ2-1	CASTLRGGNRAGGVEQFF
TRBV14	TRBJ1-2	CAGSPGEGGYGYTF
TRBV7-2	TRBJ2-4	CASSLKNIQYF
TRBV25-1	TRBJ2-3	CASSEHGRAKDTQYF
TRBV19	TRBJ2-7	CASSTTGTKPYEQYF
TRBV6-5	TRBJ2-7	CASSYFSGSRIYEQYF
TRBV27	TRBJ2-3	CASSLRPSGRATDTQYF
TRBV7-8	TRBJ2-3	CASSHIILAKTDTQYF
TRBV7-2	TRBJ2-7	CASSISGASGTYEQYF
TRBV5-4	TRBJ2-1	CASSLIGDYNEQFF
TRBV27	TRBJ2-2	CASSINRDTVAGINTGELFF
TRBV7-2	TRBJ2-5	CASSSGQGEGETQYF
TRBV27	TRBJ1-1	CASRLPGGNTEAFF
TRBV6-5	TRBJ2-7	CASSYQDSYEQYF
TRBV18	TRBJ2-6	CASSPTRPSGANVLTF
TRBV27	TRBJ2-7	CASSSSGYEQYF
TRBV5-4	TRBJ2-1	CASSLATAPYNEQFF